Presented here are 32 T cell receptor beta chains from one specimen sequenced in a study of OX40 agonist ivuxolimab in advanced cancers. Libraries were prepared by immunoSEQ multiplex PCR; TCRdb keeps only in-frame clonotypes and omits some of them. The table shows around 23,000 clones, with about nine tenths occurring only once. Material: CD4+ or CD8+ T cells sorted from blood, obtained in a trial of the OX40 agonist ivuxolimab. The receptors originated from an adult with an advanced solid tumor such as melanoma, head and neck, liver or kidney cancer.

The chain joins TRBV25-1 to TRBJ2-1; perhaps TRBD2 as D (5 bases). CDR1 MGHDK and CDR2 SYGVNS come from the germline V gene. V was shortened by 2 bases and J by 9 bases, with 5 bases between the two germline ends. The CDR3 has 11 amino acids. The CDR3 sequence: CASSETSEQFF. The CDR3 bases are TGTGCCAGCAGTGAAACTAGTGAGCAGTTCTTC.

The chain combines TRBV28 with TRBJ1-2; D is uncertain. Between the trimmed V and J ends, which lost 3 bases and 4 bases, there was a span of 12 bases. The germline V gene encodes CDR1 MDHEN and CDR2 SYDVKM. The CDR3 consists of 14 residues. CDR3 region: CASSFIKTGYGYTF. CDR3 sequence (DNA): TGTGCCAGCAGTTTTATTAAAACGGGCTATGGCTACACCTTC.

The rearrangement joins TRBV4-1 to TRBJ2-1; D possibly corresponds to TRBD2 (5 bases). Trimming took 1 base from V and 10 from J, leaving 11 bases between them. Germline CDR1 is MGHRA and CDR2 is YSYEKL. The CDR3 runs to 13 residues. The CDR3 region has the DNA TGCGCCAGCAGCCAAGTTGAGGGTAAGGAGCAGTTCTTC. This translates into CASSQVEGKEQFF.

For the CDR3, the DNA is TGTGCCAGCAGCCTGACAACCCGGAACACTGAAGCTTTCTTT. Amino acid sequence: CASSLTTRNTEAFF. The rearrangement uses TRBV7-9 and TRBJ1-1; D not resolved. The CDR3 extends over 14 amino acids. V lost 5 bases and J 1 base, leaving 11 bases between the germline ends. Germline V gene sequence: CDR1 SEHNR, CDR2 FQNEAQ (reference sequence).

In this sample, this clone turned up once. V usage is TRBV5-4 and J usage is TRBJ1-3, with 8 bases fitting TRBD1. Germline V CDR1 and CDR2: SGHNT, YYREEE (reference sequence). The CDR3 has 15 amino acids. V lost 5 bases and J lost 4; bases outside the gene matches: 8. The CDR3 reads CASSLSRTGGNTIYF. CDR3 sequence (DNA): TGTGCCAGCAGTCTTTCCCGGACAGGGGGAAACACCATATATTTT.

This chain joins TRBV6-5 and TRBJ2-1; no definite D call. Germline assignment: CDR1 MNHEY and CDR2 SVGAGI. The CDR3 runs to 14 residues. Trimming shortened V by 2 bases and J by 6 bases, and 11 bases separated the two germline ends. CDR3 sequence (DNA): TGTGCCAGCAGTTACCTCCGGGTCAGCAATGAGCAGTTCTTC. It translates to CASSYLRVSNEQFF.

This chain joins TRBV27 and TRBJ2-5; D perhaps matches TRBD1 (6 bases). From germline, CDR1 is MNHEY and CDR2 SMNVEV (reference sequence). This CDR3 is built from 12 residues. Trimming pared 8 bases from V and 5 bases from J, leaving 12 bases between. This chain's CDR3 is CASGTRGETQYF. The CDR3 bases are TGTGCCAGCGGAACTAGGGGGGAGACCCAGTACTTC.

The chain joins TRBV2 to TRBJ2-7; D remains unclear. V lost 1 base to trimming and J lost 2 bases, with 15 bases between them. Germline CDR1 reads SNHLY; CDR2 reads FYNNEI. The CDR3 length is 16 residues. DNA for the CDR3: TGTGCCAGCAGTGAAGGTTCTGGCCAACTTACCTACGAGCAGTACTTC. This sequence encodes CASSEGSGQLTYEQYF.

The chain links TRBV2 to TRBJ2-5; the match to TRBD2 covers 12 bases. Germline CDR1 reads SNHLY; CDR2 reads FYNNEI. The CDR3 loop spans 15 amino acids. Unmatched junction bases numbered 5, after V lost 5 bases and J lost 4 bases. The CDR3 sequence is CASSYGLAGRETQYF. CDR3 nucleotides: TGTGCCAGCAGTTACGGACTAGCGGGGCGAGAGACCCAGTACTTC.

The CDR3 nucleotides read TGTGCCAGCAGCTTAAGGACAGGGATCGGAAACACCATATATTTT. The encoded protein is CASSLRTGIGNTIYF. The V gene is TRBV7-6, the J gene TRBJ1-3; 8 nucleotides match TRBD1. The V and J ends lost 2 bases and 4 bases, in that order; junction bases with no gene match: 4. Germline V gene lookup returns CDR1 SGHVS and CDR2 FNYEAQ. The CDR3 runs 15 residues.

V gene TRBV27 combines with J gene TRBJ2-1, with TRBD2 matching over 10 bases. V lost 8 bases and J lost 6; bases outside the gene matches: 7. The germline V gene has CDR1 MNHEY and CDR2 SMNVEV (reference sequence). The CDR3 has 14 amino acids. The chain's CDR3 is CASGSGRASNEQFF. CDR3 DNA sequence: TGTGCCAGCGGGAGCGGGAGGGCCAGCAATGAGCAGTTCTTC.

The chain carries TRBV4-1 and TRBJ2-2; tentatively, D is TRBD1 (5 bases). The CDR3 has 15 residues. Germline CDR1 reads MGHRA; CDR2 reads YSYEKL. The V end was cut by 2 bases, the J end by 5 bases, with 12 bases between. In nucleotides, the CDR3 is TGCGCCAGCAGCCAAATCGCGGACACTACCGGGGAGCTGTTTTTT. It codes for CASSQIADTTGELFF.

The chain carries TRBV27 and TRBJ2-1; TRBD2 matches at 7 bases. Germline V gene lookup returns CDR1 MNHEY and CDR2 SMNVEV (reference sequence). V shed 1 base and J 6 bases; nucleotides not matched to a gene: 9. This CDR3 spans 16 amino acids. The CDR3 nucleotides read TGTGCCAGCAGTTTATTAGAAACTAGCGTATCCAATGAGCAGTTCTTC. As protein: CASSLLETSVSNEQFF.

For the CDR3, the DNA is TGTGCCAGCAGCGTGGGGATTGGGGCGGACCCCTACGAGCAGTACTTC. Its translation is CASSVGIGADPYEQYF. The V gene is TRBV9, the J gene TRBJ2-7; a possible D gene is TRBD1 (5 bases). CDR3 length: 16 residues. Germline V lookup: CDR1 SGDLS, CDR2 YYNGEE. The V end was cut by 2 bases, the J end by 2 bases, with 17 bases between.

This clone occurred once. The gene calls are TRBV4-2 and TRBJ2-3; 9 bases line up with TRBD2. J lost 2 bases, V lost 0 bases, and 3 bases had no gene match. Looked up from germline, CDR1 is LGHNA and CDR2 is YNFKEQ. The CDR3 extends over 16 amino acids. In DNA, the CDR3 is TGTGCCAGCAGCCAAGAAGCGGGGGGATACACAGATACGCAGTATTTT. Its translation is CASSQEAGGYTDTQYF.

V gene TRBV5-6 combines with J gene TRBJ2-7, with D hard to call. Trimming left V 3 bases short and J 2 bases short, with 6 bases between. Germline loops: CDR1 SGHDT, CDR2 YYEEEE. This CDR3 has 12 residues. The CDR3: CASSSHTYEQYF. CDR3 nucleotides: TGTGCCAGCAGCTCCCACACCTACGAGCAGTACTTC. Together with reference TRBV5-6 and TRBJ2-7, the CDR3 gives the full variable domain: DAGVTQSPTHLIKTRGQQVTLRCSPKSGHDTVSWYQQALGQGPQFIFQYYEEEERQRGNFPDRFSGHQFPNYSSELNVNALLLGDSALYLCASSSHTYEQYFGPGTRLTVT.

The V gene is TRBV9, the J gene TRBJ1-6; no clear D gene. CDR1 and CDR2 (germline): SGDLS, YYNGEE. V was trimmed by 0 bases and J by 4 bases, leaving 14 bases between them. This CDR3 contains 17 residues. The CDR3 spells CASSVDPGVGYNSPLHF. CDR3 nucleotides: TGTGCCAGCAGCGTAGACCCCGGGGTAGGATATAATTCACCCCTCCACTTT.

The chain carries TRBV19 and TRBJ2-1; D is perhaps TRBD2 (6 bases). Per germline, CDR1 LNHDA and CDR2 SQIVND (reference sequence). V was trimmed by 5 bases and J by 11 bases, leaving 19 bases between them. CDR3 length: 14 residues. CDR3 in DNA: TGTGCCAGTAGTTCACCCCTTCGGACTAAGAAGCAGTTCTTC. Residues: CASSSPLRTKKQFF.

This sequence joins TRBV7-2 and TRBJ2-3, with D perhaps matching TRBD1 (6 bases). Trimming took off 5 bases at V and 6 bases at J, with 15 bases between the two ends. The CDR3 is 14 amino acids. Germline V gene lookup returns CDR1 SGHTA and CDR2 FQGNSA. The CDR3: CASSALGGWDTQYF. CDR3 DNA: TGTGCCAGCAGCGCCCTAGGGGGTTGGGATACGCAGTATTTT.

The genes are TRBV9 and TRBJ1-2; no clear D gene. Germline CDR1 reads SGDLS; CDR2 reads YYNGEE. The CDR3 is 12 amino acids. The V end lost 5 bases, the J end lost 1 base, and 6 bases lay between the germline ends. The chain's CDR3 is CASRPLNYGYTF. Here the CDR3 DNA reads TGTGCCAGCAGGCCTCTTAACTATGGCTACACCTTC.

J is TRBJ2-1 and V is TRBV11-1, with TRBD2 matching 8 bases. The CDR3 sequence is 17 residues long. Losses at the gene ends were 1 base for V and 3 bases for J; bases not matched to a gene: 8. Germline V gene lookup returns CDR1 SGHAT and CDR2 FQDESV (reference sequence). This CDR3 reads CASSLGKGGGLYNEQFF. The CDR3 nucleotides are TGTGCCAGCAGCTTAGGTAAAGGCGGGGGGCTCTACAATGAGCAGTTCTTC. Filled out from reference TRBV11-1 and TRBJ2-1, the complete variable domain reads EAEVAQSPRYKITEKSQAVAFWCDPISGHATLYWYRQILGQGPELLVQFQDESVVDDSQLPKDRFSAERLKGVDSTLKIQPAELGDSAMYLCASSLGKGGGLYNEQFFGPGTRLTVL.

V usage is TRBV7-8 and J usage is TRBJ2-1; 8 bases agree with TRBD2. Per germline, CDR1 SGHVS and CDR2 FQNEAQ. J gave up 4 bases and V 1 base, and 3 bases lay outside the gene matches. The CDR3 contains 15 residues. CDR3 sequence: CASSLEAGGYNEQFF. As DNA, the CDR3 is TGTGCCAGCAGCTTAGAGGCGGGGGGATACAATGAGCAGTTCTTC.

This rearrangement joins TRBV15 to TRBJ1-5; no definite D call. Per the germline V gene, CDR1 is LNHNV and CDR2 is YYDKDF (reference sequence). The CDR3 sequence is 15 residues long. Trimming left V 6 bases short and J 3 bases short, with 15 bases between. DNA of the CDR3: TGTGCCACCAGACCGAGCCAGTTGGTCAATCAGCCCCAGCATTTT. Amino acid sequence: CATRPSQLVNQPQHF.

The V call is TRBV5-8, the J call TRBJ1-4; the match to TRBD1 covers 10 bases. Germline V CDR1 and CDR2: SGHTS, YDEGEE. After removal of 4 bases from V and 8 bases from J, the junction contained 8 bases not matched to a gene. The CDR3 is 15 amino acids. The CDR3 here is CASSPTTGGREKLFF. CDR3 nucleotide sequence: TGTGCCAGCAGCCCCACGACAGGGGGCCGGGAAAAACTGTTTTTT.

J is TRBJ2-3 and V is TRBV19; 7 bases map to TRBD1. The CDR3 is 16 amino acids. Per germline, CDR1 LNHDA and CDR2 SQIVND (reference sequence). The J segment lost 0 bases and the V segment lost 6 bases, leaving 9 bases of the junction unmatched. The CDR3 reads CASRASGQSSTDTQYF. In DNA, the CDR3 is TGTGCCAGTAGGGCCTCGGGACAGAGTAGCACAGATACGCAGTATTTT.

This clone is classed as medium-sized. V is TRBV28 and J is TRBJ1-3; D call uncertain. The V gene lost 6 bases and the J gene lost 0 bases, with 18 bases spanning the gap. The CDR3 length is 17 residues. Germline V gives CDR1 MDHEN, CDR2 SYDVKM. CDR3 nucleotides: TGTGCCAGCAGCCTGGAGGACGGACCGGGCTCTGGAAACACCATATATTTT. Translation: CASSLEDGPGSGNTIYF.

V gene TRBV11-2 combines with J gene TRBJ2-3; maybe TRBD2 (6 bases). CDR3 length: 15 residues. V was clipped by 0 bases and J by 4 bases, with 11 bases between them. Looked up from germline, CDR1 is SGHAT and CDR2 is FQNNGV. The CDR3 sequence: CASSLEGGMADTQYF. The CDR3, as DNA: TGTGCCAGCAGCTTAGAAGGAGGGATGGCAGATACGCAGTATTTT.

The V call is TRBV27, the J call TRBJ1-5; no reliable D call. V was trimmed by 6 bases and J by 3 bases, leaving 9 bases between them. The CDR3 length is 13 residues. Germline loops: CDR1 MNHEY, CDR2 SMNVEV (reference sequence). CDR3 sequence (DNA): TGTGCCAGCAGCTCAGGAATCAATCAGCCCCAGCATTTT. This encodes CASSSGINQPQHF.

By sample fraction, this clone is medium-sized. The rearrangement uses TRBV6-5 and TRBJ1-1; D gene ambiguous. Trimming left V 0 bases short and J 1 base short, with 9 bases between. This CDR3 spans 15 amino acids. Germline CDR1 reads MNHEY; CDR2 reads SVGAGI. The CDR3 is CASSYSPAGNTEAFF. In DNA form, the CDR3 reads TGTGCCAGCAGTTACTCGCCAGCGGGGAACACTGAAGCTTTCTTT.

This chain joins TRBV7-6 and TRBJ2-7, with no clear D. The CDR3 covers 13 residues. V dropped 1 base and J dropped 6 bases, with 10 bases sitting between them. Germline-derived CDR1 and CDR2 are SGHVS and FNYEAQ. As DNA, the CDR3 is TGTGCCAGCAGCTTAGGGGGTGAGCGCGAGCAGTACTTC. This sequence encodes CASSLGGEREQYF. The full variable domain, with the rest looked up from reference TRBV7-6 and TRBJ2-7, is GAGVSQSPRYKVTKRGQDVALRCDPISGHVSLYWYRQALGQGPEFLTYFNYEAQQDKSGLPNDRFSAERPEGSISTLTIQRTEQRDSAMYRCASSLGGEREQYFGPGTRLTVT.

The chain carries TRBV10-2 and TRBJ2-7, with 8 bases identical to TRBD2. The CDR3 spans 14 residues. From germline, CDR1 is WSHSY and CDR2 SAAADI. Unmatched junction bases numbered 7, after V lost 3 bases and J lost 6 bases. The CDR3 nucleotides read TGCGCCAGCAGTGAAAGCGGGAGTGCCTCCGAGCAGTACTTC. Protein: CASSESGSASEQYF.

This clone is a singleton in its sample. The V and J genes are TRBV29-1 and TRBJ2-7, with D tentatively TRBD1 (5 bases). CDR1 and CDR2 (germline): SQVTM, ANQGSEA. V was trimmed by 4 bases and J by 2 bases, leaving 12 bases between them. The CDR3 contains 13 residues. Written as DNA, the CDR3 is TGCAGCGTTGTCGGACACAATACCTACGAGCAGTACTTC. This translates into CSVVGHNTYEQYF.